This TCR beta chain came from a study of T-cell memory formation after mild COVID-19. The V end was cut by 8 bases, the J end by 7 bases, with 9 bases between. This CDR3 is built from 11 residues. Germline V CDR1 and CDR2: MNHEY, SMNVEV (reference sequence). A 5'RACE reaction primed in the constant segment made cDNA libraries of TCR alpha and TCR beta, and these carried sample barcodes and UMIs. In TCRdb, the 5' RACE reads were re-called with MiXCR into one record per CDR3 protein. The sample contains a few hundred thousand distinct CDR3 sequences, 20% to 25% of which appear only once. This chain uses TRBV27 with TRBJ2-1; D perhaps matches TRBD2 (6 bases). Sequencing was carried out using PBMCs or a T cell subset sorted from them (not recorded which). This TCR derives from an adult woman who had mild COVID-19 (a few samples of this study predate the infection). Cell type and time point are not known. The CDR3 loop reads CASRGTNEQFF. The CDR3 nucleotides read TGTGCCAGCCGGGGGACGAATGAGCAGTTCTTC.